This TCR beta chain originates from a study of monozygotic twins with inflammatory bowel disease. Researchers used template switching to add UMIs featuring a 6-nucleotide sample barcode. TCRdb derives one entry per CDR3 protein from the 5' RACE reads, leaving out DNA. Its listing shows 400,000 to 500,000 distinct CDR3 sequences. General observations from the study: Repertoire similarity did not separate concordant from discordant twins, possibly from limited power.

A note on this clonotype: Its matching antigen is unknown.

Germline V gene lookup returns CDR1 LGHDT and CDR2 YNNKEL (reference sequence). The CDR3 is 17 residues long. The rearrangement uses TRBV3-1 and TRBJ2-1; without DNA, the TCRdb call of TRBD2 cannot be checked. The TCR originated in a human donor with ulcerative colitis or Crohn's disease, or a healthy co-twin of an affected twin (not recorded which). Sequencing used blood. The CDR3 here is CASSHQLAGVTYNEQFF.